The 6 T cell receptor beta chains reported below all come from one sample, sequenced in a study of PD-1 blockade in mismatch repair-deficient tumors. The table came from immunoSEQ multiplex PCR; TCRdb's copy has only in-frame clones and leaves some out. The profile shows about 120,000 clones, about nine tenths of them singletons. The specimen was peripheral blood, collected 70 to 72 weeks after starting pembrolizumab. The origin of the receptors is an adult with mismatch repair-deficient cancer.

The chain is built from TRBV15 and TRBJ1-4; TRBD1 might be the D (6 bases). The CDR3 is 15 amino acids. Trimming stripped 11 bases from V and 3 bases from J, with 19 bases between. Germline V gene sequence: CDR1 LNHNV, CDR2 YYDKDF (reference sequence). CDR3 amino acids: CASEDDRRPNEKLFF. The CDR3 nucleotides read TGTGCCTCCGAGGATGACAGGAGACCTAATGAAAAACTGTTTTTT. Together with reference TRBV15 and TRBJ1-4, the CDR3 gives the full variable domain: DAMVIQNPRYQVTQFGKPVTLSCSQTLNHNVMYWYQQKSSQAPKLLFHYYDKDFNNEADTPDNFQSRRPNTSFCFLDIRSPGLGDTAMYLCASEDDRRPNEKLFFGSGTQLSVL.

This clone was observed a handful of times. The chain combines TRBV9 with TRBJ1-2, with 10 nucleotides matching TRBD1. V lost 4 bases to trimming and J lost 8 bases; unmatched junction nucleotides: 5. This CDR3 region has 13 residues. Germline CDR1 is SGDLS and CDR2 is YYNGEE. The CDR3 region has the DNA TGTGCCAGCAGCTCAGGACAGGGGGGCGGCTACACCTTC. Protein: CASSSGQGGGYTF.

The chain has TRBV6-6 and TRBJ2-1; 8 nucleotides agree with TRBD2. CDR1 and CDR2 from the germline V gene are MNHNY and SVGAGI (reference sequence). The CDR3 is 15 residues long. V was pared by 5 bases and J by 5 bases, with 8 bases of the junction left unmatched. Here the CDR3 reads CASSPQRETHNEQFF. CDR3 coding DNA: TGTGCCAGCAGTCCCCAGCGGGAGACCCACAATGAGCAGTTCTTC.

The V gene is TRBV7-9, the J gene TRBJ2-5; 11 bases align to TRBD2. V gave up 3 bases and J gave up 2 bases; unmatched junction bases: 5. The CDR3 is 16 amino acids. The germline gives CDR1 SEHNR, CDR2 FQNEAQ (reference sequence). The CDR3 sequence: CASSLRLAGSQETQYF. The CDR3 nucleotides are TGTGCCAGCAGCTTGCGACTAGCGGGATCTCAAGAGACCCAGTACTTC.

The gene calls are TRBV4-1 and TRBJ1-1; D unclear. The germline V gene encodes CDR1 MGHRA and CDR2 YSYEKL. The CDR3 loop spans 16 amino acids. V was trimmed by 4 bases and J by 6 bases, leaving 21 bases between them. CDR3 coding DNA: TGCGCCAGCAGCCCCCATCCGGTGGTCACAGACCCTGAAGCTTTCTTT. Its protein is CASSPHPVVTDPEAFF.

The gene calls are TRBV7-6 and TRBJ2-1; D unresolved. CDR1 is SGHVS, CDR2 FNYEAQ, per germline. V was clipped by 5 bases and J by 0 bases, with 11 bases between them. The CDR3 is made up of 15 amino acids. The CDR3 loop is CASSPLISSYNEQFF. The CDR3 DNA reads as TGTGCCAGCAGCCCGCTAATCAGCTCCTACAATGAGCAGTTCTTC. Together with reference TRBV7-6 and TRBJ2-1, the CDR3 gives the full variable domain: GAGVSQSPRYKVTKRGQDVALRCDPISGHVSLYWYRQALGQGPEFLTYFNYEAQQDKSGLPNDRFSAERPEGSISTLTIQRTEQRDSAMYRCASSPLISSYNEQFFGPGTRLTVL.